Shown below are 21 T cell receptor beta chains from a single sample sequenced in a study of T cell responses to AZD1222 COVID-19 vaccine. Sequencing was performed with immunoSEQ multiplex PCR; in TCRdb, only in-frame clones are kept and a portion is missing. The sample includes 50,000 to 65,000 clones, about nine tenths seen only once; the top ten take 6.3%. The material sequenced was peripheral blood, taken 28 days after the second dose of the MenACWY control vaccine. Every receptor here comes from an adult who received the MenACWY meningococcal vaccine as a control.

This clone was observed once. The V and J genes are TRBV18 and TRBJ1-5, with D uncertain. Trimming removed 3 bases at V and 4 bases at J, with 10 bases between. CDR1 is KGHSH, CDR2 LQKENI, per germline. The CDR3 runs to 14 residues. The CDR3: CASSPTPNNQPQHF. The DNA for the CDR3 is TGTGCCAGCTCACCGACACCCAATAATCAGCCCCAGCATTTT.

J is TRBJ2-1 and V is TRBV5-6; D call uncertain. The CDR3 has 15 residues. Trimming removed 3 bases from V and 0 bases from J, with 10 bases in between. Germline values: CDR1 SGHDT, CDR2 YYEEEE. The CDR3 reads CASSSTLSSYNEQFF. DNA of the CDR3: TGTGCCAGCAGCTCCACATTAAGCTCCTACAATGAGCAGTTCTTC.

This clone was recorded once. This chain connects TRBV6-5 to TRBJ2-5; 9 positions match TRBD2. The CDR3 is 13 residues long. CDR1 MNHEY and CDR2 SVGAGI come from the germline V gene. V shed 8 bases and J 5 bases; nucleotides not matched to a gene: 6. The CDR3 DNA sequence: TGTGCCAGCCAGCGGGAGGCCCGCGAGACCCAGTACTTC. Residues: CASQREARETQYF.

This rearrangement joins TRBV18 to TRBJ1-1, with D tentatively TRBD1 (5 bases). CDR1 is KGHSH and CDR2 is LQKENI in the germline V gene. Trimming took off 2 bases at V and 7 bases at J, with 8 bases between the two ends. This CDR3 comprises 12 residues. The CDR3 region has the DNA TGTGCCAGCTCACCATCGGGGGTTGAAGCTTTCTTT. It translates to CASSPSGVEAFF.

This chain connects TRBV7-2 to TRBJ1-3, with D maybe TRBD1 (5 bases). The CDR3 sequence is 16 residues long. Trimming cost V 0 bases and J 0 bases, with 9 bases left between them. CDR1 and CDR2 from the germline V gene are SGHTA and FQGNSA. The CDR3 DNA reads TGTGCCAGCAGCTTAGCTGGGGGAAACTCTGGAAACACCATATATTTT. It translates to CASSLAGGNSGNTIYF.

The V and J genes are TRBV6-6 and TRBJ1-1, with TRBD1 as a possible D gene (6 bases). Germline loops: CDR1 MNHNY, CDR2 SVGAGI (reference sequence). Trimming pared 8 bases from V and 3 bases from J, leaving 13 bases between. This CDR3 has 13 residues. The DNA of the CDR3 is TGTGCCAGCGATGACAGGCTCCACACTGAAGCTTTCTTT. This gives the protein CASDDRLHTEAFF.

The chain carries TRBV14 and TRBJ2-3; tentative D call: TRBD1 (6 bases). CDR1 is SGHDN and CDR2 is FVKESK in the germline V gene. CDR3 size: 16 residues. V was clipped by 4 bases and J by 3 bases, with 17 bases between them. In DNA form, the CDR3 reads TGTGCCAGCAGCCGAGTACCACAGGGAACGACAGATACGCAGTATTTT. It translates to CASSRVPQGTTDTQYF. The full variable domain, its missing parts supplied by reference TRBV14 and TRBJ2-3, is EAGVTQFPSHSVIEKGQTVTLRCDPISGHDNLYWYRRVMGKEIKFLLHFVKESKQDESGMPNNRFLAERTGGTYSTLKVQPAELEDSGVYFCASSRVPQGTTDTQYFGPGTRLTVL.

CDR3 in DNA: TGTGCCAGTAGGCGGGACCCTAGCTCCTACGAGCAGTACTTC. This codes for CASRRDPSSYEQYF. The V and J genes are TRBV19 and TRBJ2-7; possibly TRBD2 for D (6 bases). The CDR3 contains 14 residues. CDR1 and CDR2 from the germline V gene are LNHDA and SQIVND (reference sequence). Trimming removed 6 bases from V and 0 bases from J, with 12 bases in between.

This sequence joins TRBV28 and TRBJ2-7; 9 bases map to TRBD1. The CDR3 is 15 residues long. V gave up 0 bases and J gave up 6 bases; unmatched junction bases: 6. Germline CDR1 reads MDHEN; CDR2 reads SYDVKM. CDR3 bases: TGTGCCAGCAGTTTATGGGGGACAGGGCTTGCCGAGCAGTACTTC. This gives the protein CASSLWGTGLAEQYF.

This chain joins TRBV6-5 and TRBJ2-5; D might be TRBD2 (6 bases). V lost 6 bases, J lost 4 bases, and 12 bases lay in between. Per the germline V gene, CDR1 is MNHEY and CDR2 is SVGAGI. The CDR3 runs to 13 residues. DNA of the CDR3: TGTGCCAGCAGCCATGAGCGGGTAGAGACCCAGTACTTC. Translated, it gives CASSHERVETQYF.

The J gene is TRBJ1-5, the V gene TRBV10-3; D not certain. Germline V gene sequence: CDR1 ENHRY, CDR2 SYGVKD. The CDR3 loop spans 15 amino acids. Trimming removed 6 bases at V and 0 bases at J, with 12 bases between. CDR3 sequence (DNA): TGTGCCATCAGCCGGCGGGAGGGTAGCAATCAGCCCCAGCATTTT. It specifies CAISRREGSNQPQHF.

The CDR3 DNA sequence: TGTGCCAGCAGCCCTAGCGGTAGCGGGAGCTACAATGAGCAGTTCTTC. Its translation is CASSPSGSGSYNEQFF. The chain has TRBV3-1 (or the pseudogene TRBV3-2) and TRBJ2-1, with 9 bases fitting TRBD2. The germline CDR1 and CDR2 sequences are LGHDT and YNNKEL (reference sequence). With V trimmed by 4 bases and J by 3 bases, 7 bases remained unmatched. CDR3 length equals 16 residues.

The genes are TRBV30 and TRBJ1-2; D is possibly TRBD1 (5 bases). Trimming cost V 2 bases and J 10 bases, with 14 bases left between them. Germline V gives CDR1 GTSNPN, CDR2 SVGIG (reference sequence). The CDR3 length is 12 residues. Written as DNA, the CDR3 is TGTGCCTGGAGTCTAGGGGACGGGATCTACACCTTC. Protein sequence: CAWSLGDGIYTF. The whole variable domain, remainder taken from reference TRBV30 and TRBJ1-2, is SQTIHQWPATLVQPVGSPLSLECTVEGTSNPNLYWYRQAAGRGLQLLFYSVGIGQISSEVPQNLSASRPQDRQFILSSKKLLLSDSGFYLCAWSLGDGIYTFGSGTRLTVV.

Within the sample, this clone is medium-sized. The genes are TRBV5-6 and TRBJ2-3; 7 positions match TRBD1. This CDR3 region has 15 residues. J lost 7 bases, V lost 1 base, and 9 bases had no gene match. Germline V gene data show CDR1 as SGHDT and CDR2 as YYEEEE. CDR3 bases: TGTGCCAGCAGCTTGTTACGACAGGGTAGATATACGCAGTATTTT. Its protein is CASSLLRQGRYTQYF.

The rearrangement joins TRBV6-4 to TRBJ2-2; D gene uncertain. The CDR3 spans 14 residues. V lost 2 bases and J lost 5, with 9 bases in between. Germline CDR1 MRHNA, CDR2 SNTAGT. CDR3 sequence reads: CASSDRLETGELFF. CDR3 DNA sequence: TGTGCCAGCAGTGACAGGTTGGAGACCGGGGAGCTGTTTTTT.

The chain links TRBV14 to TRBJ2-2; D gene uncertain. V was trimmed by 3 bases and J by 2 bases, leaving 13 bases between them. Germline V gene sequence: CDR1 SGHDN, CDR2 FVKESK. The CDR3 is 16 amino acids. The CDR3 DNA follows: TGTGCCAGCAGCCAGCAGTCAGTAAGAAACACCGGGGAGCTGTTTTTT. This codes for CASSQQSVRNTGELFF.

The chain combines TRBV7-2 with TRBJ2-1; D might be TRBD1 (6 bases). The germline V gene encodes CDR1 SGHTA and CDR2 FQGNSA. The CDR3 sequence is 16 residues long. Trimming left V 2 bases short and J 2 bases short, with 13 bases between. For the CDR3, the DNA is TGTGCCAGCAGCTTATATGGGGGCCGAACCTACAATGAGCAGTTCTTC. Amino acids: CASSLYGGRTYNEQFF. The full variable domain, with the rest looked up from reference TRBV7-2 and TRBJ2-1, is GAGVSQSPSNKVTEKGKDVELRCDPISGHTALYWYRQSLGQGLEFLIYFQGNSAPDKSGLPSDRFSAERTGGSVSTLTIQRTQQEDSAVYLCASSLYGGRTYNEQFFGPGTRLTVL.

The rearrangement uses TRBV2 and TRBJ2-3; D is perhaps TRBD1 (5 bases). The CDR3 is 13 residues long. The germline gives CDR1 SNHLY, CDR2 FYNNEI. The germline V and J ends were trimmed by 6 bases and 1 base, with 8 bases remaining between them. The CDR3 sequence: CASSLRGTDTQYF. The CDR3 nucleotides are TGTGCCAGCAGCCTCAGGGGCACAGATACGCAGTATTTT.

The sample holds a few counts of this clone. The rearrangement uses TRBV18 and TRBJ1-5; D not certain. CDR3 size: 12 residues. The germline V gene has CDR1 KGHSH and CDR2 LQKENI. The germline V and J ends were trimmed by 6 bases and 9 bases, with 12 bases remaining between them. The CDR3 DNA sequence: TGTGCCAGCTCCCCGGAGGTCGGGCCCCAGCATTTT. Protein product: CASSPEVGPQHF.

This clone is a singleton in its sample. The gene calls are TRBV6-5 and TRBJ2-7; 10 bases align to TRBD1. Per germline, CDR1 MNHEY and CDR2 SVGAGI. The V segment lost 8 bases and the J segment 1 base; nucleotides outside the gene matches: 11. The CDR3 covers 16 residues. CDR3 amino acids: CASCFIGGQGSYEQYF. The CDR3 bases are TGTGCCAGCTGTTTCATTGGGGGACAGGGGTCCTACGAGCAGTACTTC.

The chain joins TRBV7-2 to TRBJ1-1; tentative D call: TRBD1 (5 bases). The germline gives CDR1 SGHTA, CDR2 FQGNSA. V lost 3 bases and J lost 5, with 13 bases in between. CDR3 length: 14 residues. The CDR3 protein is CASSFRGFKTEAFF. DNA for the CDR3: TGTGCCAGCAGCTTTAGGGGCTTTAAGACTGAAGCTTTCTTT.